The 10 T cell receptor beta chains below come from one sample, sequenced in a study of blood T cells in healthy people across ages. Using a J-beta primer mix together with a sample-barcoded 5' primer, a second PCR was run for about 7 to 12 cycles. TCRdb recomputed calls from the 5' RACE reads with MiXCR, one row per CDR3 protein. The table shows approximately 800,000 distinct CDR3 sequences, with roughly 46% occurring only once. Sequencing input: blood. The receptors stem from a man of 80 years or more in good health.

The V call is TRBV7-2, the J call TRBJ2-3; TRBD2 aligns across 9 bases. Germline loops: CDR1 SGHTA, CDR2 FQGNSA. Trimming removed 4 bases from V and 2 bases from J; junction bases left unmatched: 4. This CDR3 is 15 amino acids long. The CDR3 loop reads CASSSPSGITDTQYF. The CDR3 DNA reads TGTGCCAGCAGCTCGCCTAGCGGGATCACAGATACGCAGTATTTT.

J is TRBJ2-3 and V is TRBV30; 7 bases line up with TRBD2. In germline, CDR1 is GTSNPN, CDR2 SVGIG (reference sequence). The CDR3 consists of 13 residues. V shed 2 bases, J shed 4 bases, and the junction held 3 bases outside the gene matches. In DNA, the CDR3 is TGTGCCTGGAGTAGCGGGACTCCAGATACGCAGTATTTT. As protein: CAWSSGTPDTQYF.

A single count supports this clonotype. The V and J genes are TRBV6-6 and TRBJ2-1, with TRBD2 matching 13 bases. V lost 5 bases to trimming and J lost 8 bases; unmatched junction nucleotides: 6. CDR1 is MNHNY, CDR2 SVGAGI, per germline (reference sequence). CDR3 size: 15 residues. The CDR3 nucleotides are TGTGCCAGCAGTCGGGGACTAGCGGGACGGGATGAGCAGTTCTTC. It encodes CASSRGLAGRDEQFF.

This clonotype was seen ten or more times. The V call is TRBV3-1, the J call TRBJ2-7; weak D call: TRBD2 (5 bases). Deletions cut 3 bases from V and 3 bases from J, with 9 bases between. CDR1 and CDR2 (germline): LGHDT, YNNKEL (reference sequence). This CDR3 region has 13 residues. Here the CDR3 reads CASSHEGDYEQYF. The CDR3 DNA reads as TGTGCCAGCAGCCACGAGGGAGACTACGAGCAGTACTTC.

The gene calls are TRBV5-1 and TRBJ2-3; D is undetermined. Trimming took 0 bases from V and 0 from J, leaving 8 bases between them. CDR1 is SGHRS, CDR2 YFSETQ, per germline. The CDR3 length is 15 residues. The chain's CDR3 is CASSLEEPSTDTQYF. DNA for the CDR3: TGCGCCAGCAGCTTGGAGGAGCCTAGCACAGATACGCAGTATTTT. Full variable domain (missing parts from reference TRBV5-1 and TRBJ2-3): KAGVTQTPRYLIKTRGQQVTLSCSPISGHRSVSWYQQTPGQGLQFLFEYFSETQRNKGNFPGRFSGRQFSNSRSEMNVSTLELGDSALYLCASSLEEPSTDTQYFGPGTRLTVL.

V is TRBV7-2 and J is TRBJ2-3; possibly TRBD1 for D (5 bases). CDR1 SGHTA and CDR2 FQGNSA come from the germline V gene. V lost 1 base, J lost 6 bases, and 8 bases lay in between. The CDR3 sequence is 13 residues long. The CDR3 DNA reads as TGTGCCAGCAGCTTAGAGGGGCATGATACGCAGTATTTT. Its translation is CASSLEGHDTQYF.

This clonotype has a handful of counts. The chain employs TRBV20-1 and TRBJ2-3; 8 bases line up with TRBD2. The V gene's germline CDR1 is DFQATT and CDR2 SNEGSKA (reference sequence). The length of the CDR3 is 15 residues. V lost 6 bases and J lost 3; bases outside the gene matches: 11. CDR3 protein: CSASAGARFTDTQYF. The CDR3 region has the DNA TGCAGTGCGTCAGCGGGGGCGCGATTTACAGATACGCAGTATTTT.

The V gene is TRBV14, the J gene TRBJ2-3; no definite D call. V was cut by 4 bases and J by 4 bases, with 9 bases left in between. The CDR3 spans 13 residues. CDR1 is SGHDN, CDR2 FVKESK, per germline. The CDR3 sequence is CASSPHLADTQYF. For the CDR3, the DNA is TGTGCCAGCAGCCCCCACTTAGCAGATACGCAGTATTTT. Complete variable domain (other parts from reference TRBV14 and TRBJ2-3): EAGVTQFPSHSVIEKGQTVTLRCDPISGHDNLYWYRRVMGKEIKFLLHFVKESKQDESGMPNNRFLAERTGGTYSTLKVQPAELEDSGVYFCASSPHLADTQYFGPGTRLTVL.

In its sample, this clonotype was seen a few times. The chain combines TRBV28 with TRBJ2-7; 8 nucleotides match TRBD2. Per the germline V gene, CDR1 is MDHEN and CDR2 is SYDVKM. This CDR3 region has 16 residues. Germline trimming cut 2 bases from V and 6 bases from J; bases unmatched to any gene: 12. The CDR3 region is CASSLTSGLPSGEQYF. CDR3 coding DNA: TGTGCCAGCAGTTTAACTAGCGGACTCCCGAGCGGCGAGCAGTACTTC.

V gene TRBV9 combines with J gene TRBJ2-4; maybe TRBD1 (5 bases). The DNA matches TRBJ2-7 better at its end, which makes the J call doubtful. Germline CDR1 reads SGDLS; CDR2 reads YYNGEE. The CDR3 is 12 amino acids. The CDR3 loop is CASSGRDYEQYF. The DNA of the CDR3 is TGTGCCAGCAGCGGCAGGGATTACGAGCAGTACTTC.